This TCR beta chain was found in a study of human T cells and chemical hapten exposure. Across the whole study: Patients additionally received therapeutic doses of diphenylcyclopropenone on the scalp once a week, and this continued throughout the approximately 25-week study.

Described time point: pre-sensitization, week 0. Described treatment: therapeutic diphenylcyclopropenone sensitization with weekly scalp DPC. This clonotype showed up just a few times. TCRdb used MiXCR to reprocess the RACE reads, holding one entry per CDR3 protein. The sample includes fewer than 70,000 distinct CDR3 sequences, roughly 11% seen only once; the top ten take roughly 5.2%. This receptor was identified in a woman aged 50 to 60 with alopecia areata. Some clones in this sample may be carry-over from other donors' samples. The material sequenced was whole blood, taken in connection with sensitization to the hapten diphenylcyclopropenone (DPC).

The CDR3 bases are TGTGCCAGCAGCCAAGACGTCGGACTGATCTATGGCTACACCTTC. Its protein product is CASSQDVGLIYGYTF. The J gene is TRBJ1-2, the V gene TRBV3-1, with D hard to call. The CDR3 has 15 amino acids. The germline V gene has CDR1 LGHDT and CDR2 YNNKEL (reference sequence). The ends were cut back, 0 bases at V and 4 bases at J, with 12 bases in the middle.